This T cell receptor beta chain was sequenced during a study of blood T cell repertoires in COVID-19. Method: immunoSEQ multiplex PCR; TCRdb's copy keeps in-frame clones and lacks some. Of roughly 80,000 clones in the sample, over 75% were seen once. The V and J ends lost 4 bases and 6 bases, in that order; junction bases with no gene match: 10. CDR1 KGHDR and CDR2 SFDVKD come from the germline V gene. This CDR3 spans 18 amino acids. The origin of this receptor is a middle-aged man with active COVID-19. The V gene is TRBV24-1, the J gene TRBJ2-1; the match to TRBD2 covers 14 bases. Sequencing input: peripheral blood. CDR3 in DNA: TGTGCCACCAGTGACATGGGGACTAGCGGGAGTAGTCCCAATGAGCAGTTCTTC. Protein sequence: CATSDMGTSGSSPNEQFF.